This T cell receptor (beta chain) was captured by sequencing in a study of T cell changes during pregnancy in multiple sclerosis. The CDR3 covers 15 residues. Germline CDR1 reads LGHNA; CDR2 reads YSLEER. V was cut by 1 base and J by 5 bases, with 14 bases left in between. Measured with immunoSEQ multiplex PCR; TCRdb has only the in-frame clones, and not every one. The sample contains 30,000 to 40,000 clones, roughly 90% of which appear only once. The material was CD4+ T cells from peripheral blood mononuclear cells, obtained in the second trimester of pregnancy. The genes are TRBV4-3 and TRBJ2-5, with a weak D call TRBD1 (5 bases). The sequence was collected from a female donor with multiple sclerosis, enrolled in a pregnancy study. The CDR3 spells CASSQGNPGMETQYF. CDR3 sequence (DNA): TGCGCCAGCAGCCAAGGTAACCCAGGGATGGAGACCCAGTACTTC.